This T cell receptor beta chain was found in a study of early T cells in non-severe SARS-CoV-2 infection. The overall study: Unsorted whole-blood RNA was sequenced in bulk, leaving chains unpaired.

Attachment of unique molecular identifiers was made to individual cDNA molecules. TCRdb reanalysed the 5' RACE reads using MiXCR and keeps one entry per CDR3 protein. This table has about 81,000 distinct CDR3 sequences, around 6% appearing once. The table lists this clonotype with a few counts. CDR3 length: 14 amino acids. Trimming pared 4 bases from V and 4 bases from J, leaving 13 bases between. Germline V CDR1 and CDR2: SNHLY, FYNNEI. The gene calls are TRBV2 and TRBJ1-1, with D possibly being TRBD1 (5 bases). Sample: whole blood. This TCR derives from an adult who was a healthcare worker with PCR-confirmed SARS-CoV-2 infection or an uninfected control (not recorded which). Here the CDR3 DNA reads TGTGCCAGCAGTGTTGGGGGTATGGGCACTGAAGCTTTCTTT. Translation gives CASSVGGMGTEAFF.